This TCR beta chain was retrieved from a study of control samples from healthy donors and cancer patients (dated by TCRdb to 2020 to 2021). Receptors were amplified or captured by the immunoSEQ multiplex PCR assay. TCRdb mirrors the immuneACCESS table, restricted to in-frame sequences. Some clones are absent from its copies; in checked studies, under half trace to an unresolved V gene, and the reason for the others is unknown. The table for this sample lists over 150,000 clones; 90% to 95% of them were counted only once. The ten largest clones capture 1.4% to 1.5% of the sample. As regards this clone: Its binding antigen is unknown. No quality values exist for individual bases; no much larger clone is one base distant.

The clonotype was recovered from a man in his late teens or twenties in good health. What was sequenced was blood.

CDR3 protein: CAWSRQGGSGYTF. The DNA reads TGTGCCTGGAGCAGACAGGGAGGATCTGGCTACACCTTC. The receptor chain draws on TRBV30 and TRBJ1-2; 7 bases in the middle match TRBD1. As encoded in the germline V gene (reference sequence), CDR1 is GTSNPN while CDR2 is SVGIG. Compared with germline, V lacks 3 bases and J lacks 7 bases; bases without a gene match: 8. Measured from the cysteine to the phenylalanine, the CDR3 is 13 residues long. The only DNA kept is the CDR3, 39 bases in frame from the first base.